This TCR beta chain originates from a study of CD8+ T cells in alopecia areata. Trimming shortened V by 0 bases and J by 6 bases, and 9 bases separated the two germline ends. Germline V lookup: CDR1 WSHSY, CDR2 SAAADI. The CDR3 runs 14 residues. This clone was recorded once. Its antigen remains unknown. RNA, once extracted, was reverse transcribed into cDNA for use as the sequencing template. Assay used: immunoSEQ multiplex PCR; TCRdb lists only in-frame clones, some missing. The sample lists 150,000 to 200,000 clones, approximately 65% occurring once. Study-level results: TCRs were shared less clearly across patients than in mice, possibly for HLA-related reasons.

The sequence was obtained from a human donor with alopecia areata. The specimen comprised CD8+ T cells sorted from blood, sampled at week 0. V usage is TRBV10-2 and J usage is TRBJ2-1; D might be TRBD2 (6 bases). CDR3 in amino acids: CASSESTSGNEQFF. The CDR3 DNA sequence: TGCGCCAGCAGTGAGTCGACTAGTGGCAATGAGCAGTTCTTC.